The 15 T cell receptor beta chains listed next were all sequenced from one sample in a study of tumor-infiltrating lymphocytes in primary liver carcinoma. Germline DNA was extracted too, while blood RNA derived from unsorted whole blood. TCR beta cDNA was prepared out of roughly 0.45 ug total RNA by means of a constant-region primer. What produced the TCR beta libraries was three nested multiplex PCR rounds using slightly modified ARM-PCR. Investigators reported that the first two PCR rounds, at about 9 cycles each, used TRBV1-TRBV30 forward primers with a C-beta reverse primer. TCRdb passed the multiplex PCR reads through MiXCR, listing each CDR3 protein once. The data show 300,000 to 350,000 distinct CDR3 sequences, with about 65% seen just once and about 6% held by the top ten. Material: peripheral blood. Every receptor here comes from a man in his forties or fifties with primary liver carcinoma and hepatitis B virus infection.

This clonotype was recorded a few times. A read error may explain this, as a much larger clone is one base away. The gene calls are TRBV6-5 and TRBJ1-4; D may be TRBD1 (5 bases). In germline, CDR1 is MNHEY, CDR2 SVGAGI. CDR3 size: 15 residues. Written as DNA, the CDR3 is TGTGCCAGCAGTTACTCCCGGGGGACTATTGAAAAACTGTTTTTT. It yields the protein CASSYSRGTIEKLFF.

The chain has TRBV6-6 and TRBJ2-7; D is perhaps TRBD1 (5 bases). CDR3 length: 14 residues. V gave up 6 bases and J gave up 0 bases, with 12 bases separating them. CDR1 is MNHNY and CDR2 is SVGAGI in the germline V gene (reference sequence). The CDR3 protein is CASRRTTLSYEQYF. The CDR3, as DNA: TGTGCCAGCAGGCGGACAACGCTCTCCTACGAGCAGTACTTC.

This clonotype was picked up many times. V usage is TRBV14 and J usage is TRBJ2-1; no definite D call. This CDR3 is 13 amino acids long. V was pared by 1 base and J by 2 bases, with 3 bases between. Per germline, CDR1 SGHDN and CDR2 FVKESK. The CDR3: CASSQGAYNEQFF. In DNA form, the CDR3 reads TGTGCCAGCAGCCAAGGTGCCTACAATGAGCAGTTCTTC.

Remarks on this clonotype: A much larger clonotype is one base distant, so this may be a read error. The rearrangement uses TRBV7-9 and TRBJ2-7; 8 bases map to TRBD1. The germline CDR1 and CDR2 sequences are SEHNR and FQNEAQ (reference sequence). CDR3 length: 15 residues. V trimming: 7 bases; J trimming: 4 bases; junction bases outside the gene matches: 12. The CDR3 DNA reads TGTGCCAGCAACTCTAGACAGGGGAAAGGGTACGAGCAGTACTTC. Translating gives CASNSRQGKGYEQYF. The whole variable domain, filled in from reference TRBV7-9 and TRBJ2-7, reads DTGVSQNPRHKITKRGQNVTFRCDPISEHNRLYWYRQTLGQGPEFLTYFQNEAQLEKSRLLSDRFSAERPKGSFSTLEIQRTEQGDSAMYLCASNSRQGKGYEQYFGPGTRLTVT.

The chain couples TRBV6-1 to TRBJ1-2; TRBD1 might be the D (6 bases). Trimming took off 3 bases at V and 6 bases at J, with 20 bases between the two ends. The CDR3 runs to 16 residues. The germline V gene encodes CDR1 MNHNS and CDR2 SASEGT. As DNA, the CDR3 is TGTGCCAGCAGTGAGGGGGCTACTAGGGGACGCCATGGCTACACCTTC. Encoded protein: CASSEGATRGRHGYTF.

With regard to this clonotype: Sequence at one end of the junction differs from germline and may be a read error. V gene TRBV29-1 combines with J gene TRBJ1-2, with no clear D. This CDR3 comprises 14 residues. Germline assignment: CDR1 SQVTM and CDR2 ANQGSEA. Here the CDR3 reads CSVEDPPPFYGYTF. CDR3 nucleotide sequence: TGCAGCGTTGAAGATCCTCCACCGTTCTATGGTTACACCTTC.

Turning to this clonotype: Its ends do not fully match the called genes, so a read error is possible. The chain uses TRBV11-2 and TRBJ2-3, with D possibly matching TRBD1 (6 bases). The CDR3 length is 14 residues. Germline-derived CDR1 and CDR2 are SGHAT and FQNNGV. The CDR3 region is CVSSLSRGTDTQYF. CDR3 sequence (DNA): TGTGTCAGCAGCTTATCCAGGGGCACTGATACGCAGTATTTT.

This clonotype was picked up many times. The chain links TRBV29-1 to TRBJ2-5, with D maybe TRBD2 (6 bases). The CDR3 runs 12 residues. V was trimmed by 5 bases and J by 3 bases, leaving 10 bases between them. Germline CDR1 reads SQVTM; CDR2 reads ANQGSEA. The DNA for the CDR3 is TGCAGCGTTATGACGGGGGAAGAGACCCAGTACTTC. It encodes CSVMTGEETQYF.

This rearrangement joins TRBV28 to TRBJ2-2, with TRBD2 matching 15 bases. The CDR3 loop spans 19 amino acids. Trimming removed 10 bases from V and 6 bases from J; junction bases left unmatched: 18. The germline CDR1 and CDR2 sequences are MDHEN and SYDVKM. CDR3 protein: CANNSQRTSGRANAGELFF. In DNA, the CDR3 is TGTGCCAACAACTCCCAACGGACTAGCGGGAGGGCCAACGCCGGGGAGCTGTTTTTT.

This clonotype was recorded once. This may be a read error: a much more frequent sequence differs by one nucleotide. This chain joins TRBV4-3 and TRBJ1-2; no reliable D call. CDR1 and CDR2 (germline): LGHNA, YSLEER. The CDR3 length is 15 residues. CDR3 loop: CASGQERGSLAGYTF. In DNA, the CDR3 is TGCGCCAGCGGCCAAGAACGCGGATCATTGGCGGGGTACACCTTC.

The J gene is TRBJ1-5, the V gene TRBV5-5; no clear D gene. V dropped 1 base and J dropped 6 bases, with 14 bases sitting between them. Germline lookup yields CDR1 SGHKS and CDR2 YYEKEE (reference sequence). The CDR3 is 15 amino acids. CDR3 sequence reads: CASSLTPKVVQPQHF. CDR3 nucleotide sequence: TGTGCCAGCAGCTTGACTCCAAAGGTAGTTCAGCCCCAGCATTTT.

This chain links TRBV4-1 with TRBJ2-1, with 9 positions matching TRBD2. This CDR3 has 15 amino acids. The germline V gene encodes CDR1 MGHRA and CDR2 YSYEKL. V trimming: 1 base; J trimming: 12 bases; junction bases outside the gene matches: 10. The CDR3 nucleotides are TGCGCCAGCAGCCAAGTAGCGGGAGACTACAATTGGCAGTTCTTC. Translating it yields CASSQVAGDYNWQFF.

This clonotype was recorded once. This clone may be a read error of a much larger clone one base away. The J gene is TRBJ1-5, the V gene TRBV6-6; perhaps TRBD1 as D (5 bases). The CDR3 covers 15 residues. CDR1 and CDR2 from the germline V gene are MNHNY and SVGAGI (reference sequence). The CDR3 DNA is TGTGCCAGCAGTTACCGGGGGTTTGGCAATCAGTCCCAGCATTTT. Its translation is CASSYRGFGNQSQHF.

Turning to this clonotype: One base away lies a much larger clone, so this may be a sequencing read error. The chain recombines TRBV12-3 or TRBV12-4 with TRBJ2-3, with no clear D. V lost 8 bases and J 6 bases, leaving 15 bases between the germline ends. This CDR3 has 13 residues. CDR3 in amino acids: CASGPRDRDTQYF. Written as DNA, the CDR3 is TGTGCCAGCGGTCCAAGAGATAGGGATACGCAGTATTTT.

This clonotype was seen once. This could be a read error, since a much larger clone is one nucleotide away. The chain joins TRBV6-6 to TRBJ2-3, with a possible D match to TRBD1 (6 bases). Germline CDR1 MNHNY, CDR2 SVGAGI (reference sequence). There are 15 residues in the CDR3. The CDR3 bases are TGTGCCAGCAGTTACCGACAGGATGTTGCAGATGCGCAGTATTTT. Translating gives CASSYRQDVADAQYF.